These 22 T cell receptor beta chains share one sample of origin, sequenced in a study of blood T cell repertoires in COVID-19. Method: immunoSEQ multiplex PCR; TCRdb's copy keeps in-frame clones and lacks some. The sample consists of fewer than 300,000 clones, 82% of them appearing once. Source material: peripheral blood. These receptor sequences come from a woman between 18 and 30 years old with acute or convalescent COVID-19.

The chain recombines TRBV7-8 with TRBJ2-7; 15 bases align to TRBD2. This CDR3 spans 16 amino acids. Germline V gives CDR1 SGHVS, CDR2 FQNEAQ. V lost 5 bases, J lost 4 bases, and 6 bases stayed unmatched. CDR3 sequence: CASSPGTSGRWYEQYF. CDR3 DNA sequence: TGTGCCAGCAGCCCCGGGACTAGCGGGAGGTGGTACGAGCAGTACTTC.

The chain recombines TRBV7-9 with TRBJ1-3; possibly TRBD1 for D (5 bases). Trimming stripped 7 bases from V and 0 bases from J, with 19 bases between. CDR1 is SEHNR, CDR2 FQNEAQ, per germline (reference sequence). The CDR3 covers 17 residues. The CDR3 is CASIPQAAGNSGNTIYF. DNA of the CDR3: TGTGCCAGCATCCCACAGGCCGCAGGGAACTCTGGAAACACCATATATTTT.

CDR3 nucleotide sequence: TGCGCCAGCAGCCAAGGTTCTAGCGGGTCGTATGAGACCCAGTACTTC. Protein sequence: CASSQGSSGSYETQYF. The chain joins TRBV4-1 to TRBJ2-5, with 8 bases aligning to TRBD2. V lost 1 base, J lost 5 bases, and 9 bases stayed unmatched. The CDR3 is 16 residues long. Germline lookup yields CDR1 MGHRA and CDR2 YSYEKL.

This rearrangement joins TRBV7-2 to TRBJ2-2, with D uncertain. Trimming cost V 8 bases and J 4 bases, with 8 bases left between them. The CDR3 runs 12 residues. CDR1 SGHTA and CDR2 FQGNSA come from the germline V gene. The CDR3 DNA is TGTGCCAGCCACACACGCACCGGGGAGCTGTTTTTT. As protein: CASHTRTGELFF.

V and J are TRBV4-2 and TRBJ2-1, with D possibly being TRBD2 (6 bases). Between the trimmed V and J ends, which lost 6 bases and 3 bases, there was a span of 15 bases. The CDR3 contains 15 residues. CDR1 is LGHNA, CDR2 YNFKEQ, per germline. As DNA, the CDR3 is TGTGCCAGCAGGCAACGGGAGAGCAACTACAATGAGCAGTTCTTC. It specifies CASRQRESNYNEQFF.

The chain combines TRBV2 with TRBJ2-5; 7 bases are a match to TRBD2. The CDR3 is 15 residues long. V lost 8 bases, J lost 5 bases, and 14 bases stayed unmatched. Germline CDR1 reads SNHLY; CDR2 reads FYNNEI. For the CDR3, the DNA is TGTGCCAGCGGACCCGGGACTACCCCTCTGGAGACCCAGTACTTC. Its protein is CASGPGTTPLETQYF.

The gene calls are TRBV5-1 and TRBJ2-7; 16 bases map to TRBD2. Germline V gene data show CDR1 as SGHRS and CDR2 as YFSETQ. The junction had 1 base not matched to a gene; V was cut back by 8 bases and J by 2 bases. The length of the CDR3 is 14 residues. This CDR3 reads CASGTSGRAYEQYF. CDR3 in DNA: TGCGCCAGTGGGACTAGCGGGAGGGCCTACGAGCAGTACTTC.

The chain recombines TRBV5-4 with TRBJ2-7; TRBD2 matches 8 bases. The V segment lost 4 bases and the J segment 2 bases; nucleotides outside the gene matches: 5. There are 14 residues in the CDR3. Germline V gives CDR1 SGHNT, CDR2 YYREEE (reference sequence). CDR3 residues: CASSGRGGPYEQYF. The DNA of the CDR3 is TGTGCCAGCAGCGGCCGGGGGGGTCCCTACGAGCAGTACTTC.

The gene calls are TRBV7-2 and TRBJ2-7; 10 nucleotides match TRBD2. CDR1 SGHTA and CDR2 FQGNSA come from the germline V gene. The CDR3 totals 16 residues. The J segment lost 3 bases and the V segment lost 1 base, leaving 6 bases of the junction unmatched. This chain's CDR3 is CASSLVASGRDYEQYF. CDR3 bases: TGTGCCAGCAGCTTAGTGGCTAGCGGGAGAGACTACGAGCAGTACTTC.

The chain recombines TRBV7-2 with TRBJ2-1; TRBD2 matches 9 bases. The CDR3 sequence is 15 residues long. Germline V CDR1 and CDR2: SGHTA, FQGNSA. The ends lost 5 bases at V and 9 bases at J; junction bases unmatched: 11. This chain's CDR3 is CASSASSGRSGEQFF. Here the CDR3 DNA reads TGTGCCAGCAGCGCCAGTAGCGGGAGAAGTGGTGAGCAGTTCTTC. The full variable domain, in which reference TRBV7-2 and TRBJ2-1 provide the parts outside the CDR3, is GAGVSQSPSNKVTEKGKDVELRCDPISGHTALYWYRQSLGQGLEFLIYFQGNSAPDKSGLPSDRFSAERTGGSVSTLTIQRTQQEDSAVYLCASSASSGRSGEQFFGPGTRLTVL.

The chain carries TRBV14 and TRBJ2-2; possible D gene TRBD2, 6 bases. The CDR3 contains 16 residues. V lost 1 base to trimming and J lost 4 bases, with 13 bases between them. Germline-derived CDR1 and CDR2 are SGHDN and FVKESK. The CDR3 sequence is CASSQGRAGITGELFF. The CDR3 nucleotides are TGTGCCAGCAGCCAAGGTCGGGCGGGGATCACCGGGGAGCTGTTTTTT. Combining the CDR3 with reference TRBV14 and TRBJ2-2 gives the whole variable domain EAGVTQFPSHSVIEKGQTVTLRCDPISGHDNLYWYRRVMGKEIKFLLHFVKESKQDESGMPNNRFLAERTGGTYSTLKVQPAELEDSGVYFCASSQGRAGITGELFFGEGSRLTVL.

J is TRBJ2-5 and V is TRBV6-2 or TRBV6-3; TRBD1 agrees at 8 bases. The CDR3 length is 14 residues. Trimming removed 5 bases from V and 5 bases from J; junction bases left unmatched: 7. Per germline, CDR1 MNHEY and CDR2 SVGEGT. In DNA form, the CDR3 reads TGTGCCAGCAGTGATGGGACAGGAACGGAGACCCAGTACTTC. It yields the protein CASSDGTGTETQYF.

Concerning this clone: In the same sample, other DNA sequences code for this CDR3. J is TRBJ2-7 and V is TRBV30; TRBD1 matches at 8 bases. Unmatched junction bases numbered 2, after V lost 3 bases and J lost 4 bases. Germline V gene sequence: CDR1 GTSNPN, CDR2 SVGIG (reference sequence). There are 12 residues in the CDR3. CDR3 sequence (DNA): TGTGCCTGGAGCCAGGGGGCTTACGAGCAGTACTTC. Its protein product is CAWSQGAYEQYF.

The chain is built from TRBV10-3 and TRBJ2-7, with D maybe TRBD2 (6 bases). The CDR3 sequence is 15 residues long. CDR1 ENHRY and CDR2 SYGVKD come from the germline V gene. The V and J ends lost 3 bases and 9 bases respectively, with 21 bases between them. DNA for the CDR3: TGTGCCATCAGTGATATAGAAGGGACTGCGGGTGGGCAGTACTTC. Translating it yields CAISDIEGTAGGQYF.

V usage is TRBV7-9 and J usage is TRBJ2-1; TRBD2 matches at 10 bases. The V gene end was trimmed by 6 bases and the J gene end by 4 bases; junction bases not matched to a gene: 9. This CDR3 region has 16 residues. Germline-derived CDR1 and CDR2 are SEHNR and FQNEAQ (reference sequence). The CDR3 DNA reads as TGTGCCAGCAGTTTCCTAGCGGGGGAGACTTACAATGAGCAGTTCTTC. Protein sequence: CASSFLAGETYNEQFF.

Notes on this clone: Other DNA sequences of this sample code for an identical CDR3. The chain joins TRBV7-8 to TRBJ1-5; possibly TRBD1 for D (6 bases). Germline values: CDR1 SGHVS, CDR2 FQNEAQ. V was trimmed by 2 bases and J by 2 bases, leaving 7 bases between them. CDR3 length: 14 amino acids. The CDR3 here is CASSLNRGNQPQHF. CDR3 DNA sequence: TGTGCCAGCAGCTTAAACAGGGGCAATCAGCCCCAGCATTTT.

This clone was seen only once. The chain combines TRBV27 with TRBJ2-7; maybe TRBD2 (5 bases). V was clipped by 1 base and J by 7 bases, with 17 bases between them. Germline V CDR1 and CDR2: MNHEY, SMNVEV (reference sequence). This CDR3 has 15 amino acids. Here the CDR3 reads CASSLWAGPGREQYF. CDR3 coding DNA: TGTGCCAGCAGTTTATGGGCGGGCCCCGGACGGGAGCAGTACTTC.

The chain employs TRBV6-4 and TRBJ1-5; D is perhaps TRBD1 (5 bases). In germline, CDR1 is MRHNA, CDR2 SNTAGT. The V end was cut by 2 bases, the J end by 3 bases, with 11 bases between. The CDR3 extends over 15 amino acids. The CDR3 is CASSDLQGYNQPQHF. The CDR3 nucleotides are TGTGCCAGCAGTGACCTGCAGGGTTACAATCAGCCCCAGCATTTT.

Written as DNA, the CDR3 is TGTGCCAGTACCCCACGAGGCTTTTCGTACTCTGGGGCCAACGTCCTGACTTTC. Its translation: CASTPRGFSYSGANVLTF. The chain employs TRBV19 and TRBJ2-6; D unclear. The ends were cut back, 7 bases at V and 0 bases at J, with 19 bases in the middle. This CDR3 has 18 residues. Germline assignment: CDR1 LNHDA and CDR2 SQIVND (reference sequence). The full variable domain, rest sourced from reference TRBV19 and TRBJ2-6, is DGGITQSPKYLFRKEGQNVTLSCEQNLNHDAMYWYRQDPGQGLRLIYYSQIVNDFQKGDIAEGYSVSREKKESFPLTVTSAQKNPTAFYLCASTPRGFSYSGANVLTFGAGSRLTVL.

In this sample, this clone turned up a few times. The chain recombines TRBV5-1 with TRBJ2-7; a weak D match, TRBD1 (6 bases). The CDR3 is 15 residues long. Looked up from germline, CDR1 is SGHRS and CDR2 is YFSETQ. V was shortened by 5 bases and J by 5 bases, with 20 bases between the two germline ends. The CDR3 DNA follows: TGCGCCAGCAGATCAACAGGGCGCGTGGTGGACGAGCAGTACTTC. Protein sequence: CASRSTGRVVDEQYF. Based on the CDR3 plus reference TRBV5-1 and TRBJ2-7, the full variable domain is KAGVTQTPRYLIKTRGQQVTLSCSPISGHRSVSWYQQTPGQGLQFLFEYFSETQRNKGNFPGRFSGRQFSNSRSEMNVSTLELGDSALYLCASRSTGRVVDEQYFGPGTRLTVT.

This clone was recorded a few times. This chain joins TRBV7-2 and TRBJ2-4, with TRBD1 identical over 7 bases. V shed 3 bases and J 1 base; nucleotides not matched to a gene: 6. CDR3 size: 16 residues. Germline V gives CDR1 SGHTA, CDR2 FQGNSA. The CDR3 DNA reads TGTGCCAGCAGCTTTGCCGTGACAGGGGCCAAAAACATTCAGTACTTC. Protein: CASSFAVTGAKNIQYF.

This clone was found a few times. The chain is built from TRBV28 and TRBJ1-2, with D maybe TRBD1 (5 bases). From germline, CDR1 is MDHEN and CDR2 SYDVKM. With 10 bases removed from V and 6 bases from J, the gap between germline ends came to 15 bases. This CDR3 region has 12 residues. CDR3 DNA sequence: TGTGCCACCGCCGGGGGAATAGATGGCTACACCTTC. It is translated as CATAGGIDGYTF.